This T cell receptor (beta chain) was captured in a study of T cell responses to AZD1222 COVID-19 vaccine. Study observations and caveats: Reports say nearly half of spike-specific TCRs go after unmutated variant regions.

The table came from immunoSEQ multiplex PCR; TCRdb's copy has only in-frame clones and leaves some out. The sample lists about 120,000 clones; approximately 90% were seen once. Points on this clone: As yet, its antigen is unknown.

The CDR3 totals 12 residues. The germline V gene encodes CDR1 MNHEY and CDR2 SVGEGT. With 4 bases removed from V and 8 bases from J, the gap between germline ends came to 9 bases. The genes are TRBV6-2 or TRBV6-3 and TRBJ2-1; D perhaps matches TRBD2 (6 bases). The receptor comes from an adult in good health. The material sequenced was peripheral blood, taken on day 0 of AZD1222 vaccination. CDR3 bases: TGTGCCAGCAGTTCTAGCGTCCATGAGCAGTTCTTC. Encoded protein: CASSSSVHEQFF.